The 26 T cell receptor beta chains below come from one sample, sequenced in a study of blood T cell repertoires in COVID-19. Some clones are missing from TCRdb's copy, which holds only in-frame ones; the method was immunoSEQ multiplex PCR. The top ten clones hold 3.5% to 4% of a sample with approximately 170,000 clones, 65% to 85% of them seen once. The sequencing sample was made of PBMCs or T cells enriched from blood (not recorded which). The receptor source for this set is a woman between 50 and 59 years old in a cohort exposed to, infected with or recovered from COVID-19 (not recorded which).

The rearrangement uses TRBV3-1 (or the pseudogene TRBV3-2) and TRBJ1-6, with 9 bases that match TRBD1. The ends lost 4 bases at V and 6 bases at J; junction bases unmatched: 4. This CDR3 has 15 amino acids. Germline CDR1 LGHDT, CDR2 YNNKEL (reference sequence). The CDR3 is CASSLRQGVNSPLHF. As DNA, the CDR3 is TGTGCCAGCAGCCTTCGACAGGGGGTTAATTCACCCCTCCACTTT.

The rearrangement links TRBV5-1 to TRBJ2-7; D perhaps matches TRBD1 (6 bases). The length of the CDR3 is 17 residues. With 3 bases removed from V and 0 bases from J, the gap between germline ends came to 19 bases. Germline lookup yields CDR1 SGHRS and CDR2 YFSETQ. The CDR3 DNA follows: TGCGCCAGCAGCTGGGGGCTCTTGGCAGGGGACTCCTACGAGCAGTACTTC. Its protein is CASSWGLLAGDSYEQYF.

CDR3 sequence: CASSAPPGQANSPLHF. DNA of the CDR3: TGCGCCAGCAGCGCCCCCCCCGGACAGGCCAATTCACCCCTCCACTTT. This rearrangement joins TRBV5-1 to TRBJ1-6; 7 nucleotides align to TRBD1. Germline lookup yields CDR1 SGHRS and CDR2 YFSETQ. V lost 4 bases to trimming and J lost 7 bases; unmatched junction nucleotides: 11. This CDR3 is built from 16 residues.

V usage is TRBV5-1 and J usage is TRBJ2-5; D might be TRBD1 (6 bases). The CDR3 runs to 14 residues. V gave up 4 bases and J gave up 2 bases, with 12 bases separating them. Germline V CDR1 and CDR2: SGHRS, YFSETQ. The CDR3, as DNA: TGCGCCAGCAGCACCCAGACAGGTCAAGAGACCCAGTACTTC. Protein product: CASSTQTGQETQYF.

The CDR3 reads CASSMGPTPGEQYF. CDR3 in DNA: TGTGCCAGTAGTATGGGTCCTACCCCAGGCGAGCAGTACTTC. The V gene is TRBV19, the J gene TRBJ2-7; D gene unclear. CDR1 and CDR2 (germline): LNHDA, SQIVND (reference sequence). There are 14 residues in the CDR3. Trimming pared 3 bases from V and 6 bases from J, leaving 15 bases between.

This clone was counted a few times. CDR3 DNA: TGTGCCAGCAGCTTCGGACTAGCGGAGTACACAGATACGCAGTATTTT. This encodes CASSFGLAEYTDTQYF. V is TRBV11-3 and J is TRBJ2-3, with 10 positions matching TRBD2. Germline CDR1 and CDR2: SGHNT and YENEEA. V gave up 3 bases and J gave up 2 bases; unmatched junction bases: 5. The CDR3 has 16 residues. The full variable domain, with the rest looked up from reference TRBV11-3 and TRBJ2-3, is EAGVVQSPRYKIIEKKQPVAFWCNPISGHNTLYWYLQNLGQGPELLIRYENEEAVDDSQLPKDRFSAERLKGVDSTLKIQPAELGDSAVYLCASSFGLAEYTDTQYFGPGTRLTVL.

This clone was observed a single time. This sequence joins TRBV11-2 and TRBJ2-2, with 12 positions matching TRBD2. CDR1 and CDR2 from the germline V gene are SGHAT and FQNNGV. The CDR3 is 17 amino acids. V trimming: 1 base; J trimming: 6 bases; junction bases outside the gene matches: 6. The CDR3: CASSLVALAGGPGELFF. CDR3 bases: TGTGCCAGCAGCTTAGTAGCCCTAGCGGGGGGGCCCGGGGAGCTGTTTTTT.

The chain joins TRBV28 to TRBJ1-6; D is undetermined. The CDR3 extends over 15 amino acids. Germline V gene lookup returns CDR1 MDHEN and CDR2 SYDVKM. V was shortened by 3 bases and J by 7 bases, with 13 bases between the two germline ends. DNA for the CDR3: TGTGCCAGCAGTTTTCTGATTAGCGGGAATTCACCCCTCCACTTT. As protein: CASSFLISGNSPLHF.

This clone was found once. The rearrangement joins TRBV6-6 to TRBJ2-1, with 10 bases matching TRBD2. CDR3 size: 15 residues. Germline V CDR1 and CDR2: MNHNY, SVGAGI (reference sequence). The trim removed 6 bases at V and 5 bases at J, leaving 7 bases unmatched. The CDR3 sequence is CASSKGTSENNEQFF. The CDR3 bases are TGTGCCAGCAGCAAGGGGACTAGCGAGAACAATGAGCAGTTCTTC.

The V call is TRBV4-1, the J call TRBJ2-3; 16 nucleotides line up with TRBD2. The ends lost 3 bases at V and 0 bases at J; junction bases unmatched: 12. The CDR3 sequence is 21 residues long. CDR1 MGHRA and CDR2 YSYEKL come from the germline V gene. This CDR3 reads CASSQQLRGTSGRASTDTQYF. In nucleotides, the CDR3 is TGCGCCAGCAGCCAGCAACTTCGGGGGACTAGCGGGAGGGCTAGCACAGATACGCAGTATTTT.

This clone occurred a few times. The chain links TRBV4-2 to TRBJ2-5; the match to TRBD2 covers 8 bases. From germline, CDR1 is LGHNA and CDR2 YNFKEQ. The CDR3 sequence is 16 residues long. The ends lost 0 bases at V and 5 bases at J; junction bases unmatched: 8. For the CDR3, the DNA is TGTGCCAGCAGCCAAGACCGGGGGGGCGCGGGGGAGACCCAGTACTTC. Protein product: CASSQDRGGAGETQYF.

The chain recombines TRBV6-5 with TRBJ2-7; TRBD1 matches 7 bases. J lost 3 bases, V lost 6 bases, and 8 bases had no gene match. CDR3 length: 14 residues. Germline V CDR1 and CDR2: MNHEY, SVGAGI. In nucleotides, the CDR3 is TGTGCCAGCAGCCATGGGACAGTAAACTACGAGCAGTACTTC. Amino acid sequence: CASSHGTVNYEQYF.

The V and J genes are TRBV25-1 and TRBJ2-1, with D possibly TRBD2 on 6 matching bases. Germline values: CDR1 MGHDK, CDR2 SYGVNS. This CDR3 is 14 amino acids long. V was clipped by 1 base and J by 4 bases, with 8 bases between them. This CDR3 is CASSEWDSYNEQFF. CDR3 in DNA: TGTGCCAGCAGTGAATGGGACTCATACAATGAGCAGTTCTTC.

J is TRBJ2-7 and V is TRBV7-3; D might be TRBD1 (6 bases). CDR3 length: 13 amino acids. CDR1 and CDR2 from the germline V gene are SGHTA and FQGTGA. Trimming took off 5 bases at V and 6 bases at J, with 14 bases between the two ends. CDR3: CASSTEQGREQYF. CDR3 bases: TGTGCCAGCAGCACCGAACAGGGTCGCGAGCAGTACTTC.

The rearrangement links TRBV10-1 to TRBJ2-5, with TRBD2 matching 10 bases. Per the germline V gene, CDR1 is WNHNN and CDR2 is SYGVQD (reference sequence). The CDR3 is 14 amino acids. Trimming at V came to 6 bases and at J to 5 bases, leaving 6 bases not matched to a gene. CDR3 residues: CASSLAGDRETQYF. For the CDR3, the DNA is TGCGCCAGCAGCCTAGCGGGAGATCGGGAGACCCAGTACTTC.

V usage is TRBV23-1 and J usage is TRBJ1-1; D gene ambiguous. TRBV23-1 is noted as an ORF with a role that remains uncertain. The CDR3 loop spans 16 amino acids. V was trimmed by 3 bases and J by 0 bases, leaving 14 bases between them. CDR3 nucleotide sequence: TGCGCCAGCAGTCAGGAGGGCCGTGGAGTGAACACTGAAGCTTTCTTT. It is translated as CASSQEGRGVNTEAFF.

Only one count was recorded for this clone. This sequence joins TRBV15 and TRBJ2-7, with 14 bases aligning to TRBD2. The length of the CDR3 is 18 residues. Germline CDR1 LNHNV, CDR2 YYDKDF (reference sequence). V was clipped by 2 bases and J by 4 bases; unmatched bases: 10. This CDR3 reads CATSRPLGLAGVVYEQYF. In DNA, the CDR3 is TGTGCCACCAGCAGACCTCTGGGACTAGCGGGAGTAGTATACGAGCAGTACTTC.

This chain uses TRBV6-5 with TRBJ2-2, with D maybe TRBD1 (6 bases). This CDR3 contains 13 residues. V lost 5 bases and J lost 6, with 10 bases in between. The germline V gene has CDR1 MNHEY and CDR2 SVGAGI. The CDR3 nucleotides read TGTGCCAGCAGTCAGACAGGTCCCGGGGAGCTGTTTTTT. It is translated as CASSQTGPGELFF.

This chain links TRBV28 with TRBJ1-4, with unresolved D. The V end lost 5 bases, the J end lost 6 bases, and 16 bases lay between the germline ends. The CDR3 length is 15 residues. The germline V gene has CDR1 MDHEN and CDR2 SYDVKM. The CDR3 DNA is TGTGCCAGCAGTCCCCCCGGACTCTTATATGAAAAACTGTTTTTT. This sequence encodes CASSPPGLLYEKLFF.

The chain recombines TRBV19 with TRBJ2-7, with 10 bases fitting TRBD1. Germline CDR1 is LNHDA and CDR2 is SQIVND (reference sequence). The ends lost 7 bases at V and 2 bases at J; junction bases unmatched: 5. The CDR3 covers 14 residues. The CDR3 loop is CASTQGTGAYEQYF. Written as DNA, the CDR3 is TGTGCCAGTACCCAAGGGACAGGGGCCTACGAGCAGTACTTC.

The chain couples TRBV20-1 to TRBJ1-1; D unclear. Deletions cut 3 bases from V and 1 base from J, with 9 bases between. Germline values: CDR1 DFQATT, CDR2 SNEGSKA (reference sequence). This CDR3 is 13 amino acids long. As DNA, the CDR3 is TGCAGTGCTAGTTTCAGTCGGAACACTGAAGCTTTCTTT. Amino acids: CSASFSRNTEAFF.

The chain has TRBV28 and TRBJ2-7, with TRBD1 matching over 7 bases. The germline CDR1 and CDR2 sequences are MDHEN and SYDVKM. The CDR3 has 14 residues. The junction had 9 bases not matched to a gene; V was cut back by 7 bases and J by 3 bases. CDR3 region: CASTKGGQVYEQYF. The CDR3 region has the DNA TGTGCCAGCACCAAGGGCGGACAGGTCTACGAGCAGTACTTC.

The chain employs TRBV28 and TRBJ1-3; 8 bases match TRBD1. The CDR3 covers 15 residues. Trimming at V came to 5 bases and at J to 3 bases, leaving 6 bases not matched to a gene. CDR1 MDHEN and CDR2 SYDVKM come from the germline V gene. The chain's CDR3 is CASSPQGARGNTIYF. CDR3 sequence (DNA): TGTGCCAGCAGTCCTCAGGGGGCGCGTGGAAACACCATATATTTT.

This chain uses TRBV11-2 with TRBJ1-1; a possible D gene is TRBD1 (5 bases). Germline V CDR1 and CDR2: SGHAT, FQNNGV. CDR3 length equals 13 residues. Trimming took 3 bases from V and 6 from J, leaving 11 bases between them. The CDR3 loop reads CASSFQGIPEAFF. CDR3 coding DNA: TGTGCCAGCAGCTTCCAGGGAATCCCTGAAGCTTTCTTT.

The chain couples TRBV3-1 (or the pseudogene TRBV3-2) to TRBJ2-7; D is ambiguous. CDR1 LGHDT and CDR2 YNNKEL come from the germline V gene (reference sequence). The CDR3 totals 13 residues. Trimming stripped 0 bases from V and 6 bases from J, with 9 bases between. The CDR3 region is CASSQEASLEQYF. CDR3 in DNA: TGTGCCAGCAGCCAAGAAGCCTCCCTCGAGCAGTACTTC.

The V call is TRBV7-9, the J call TRBJ2-5, with 7 positions matching TRBD1. Germline V lookup: CDR1 SEHNR, CDR2 FQNEAQ (reference sequence). The CDR3 has 15 amino acids. V lost 5 bases and J lost 5; bases outside the gene matches: 11. The chain's CDR3 is CASSLQQGQRETQYF. The CDR3, as DNA: TGTGCCAGCAGCCTACAACAGGGGCAGAGGGAGACCCAGTACTTC.